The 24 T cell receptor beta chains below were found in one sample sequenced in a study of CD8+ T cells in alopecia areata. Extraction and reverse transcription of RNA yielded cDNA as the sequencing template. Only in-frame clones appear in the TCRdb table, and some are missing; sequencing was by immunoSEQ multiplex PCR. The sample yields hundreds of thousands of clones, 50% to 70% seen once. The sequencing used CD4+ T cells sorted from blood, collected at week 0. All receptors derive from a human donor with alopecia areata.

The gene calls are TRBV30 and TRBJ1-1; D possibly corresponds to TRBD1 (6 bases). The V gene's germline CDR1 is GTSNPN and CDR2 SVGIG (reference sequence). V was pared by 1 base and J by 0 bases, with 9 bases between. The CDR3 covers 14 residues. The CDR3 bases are TGTGCCTGGAGTGAAGACAGGATGAACACTGAAGCTTTCTTT. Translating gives CAWSEDRMNTEAFF.

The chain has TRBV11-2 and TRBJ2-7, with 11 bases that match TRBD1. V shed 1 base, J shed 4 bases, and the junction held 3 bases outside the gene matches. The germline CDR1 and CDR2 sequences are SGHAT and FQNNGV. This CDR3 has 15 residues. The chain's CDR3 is CASSLAGQGVYEQYF. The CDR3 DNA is TGTGCCAGCAGCTTAGCGGGACAGGGGGTTTACGAGCAGTACTTC.

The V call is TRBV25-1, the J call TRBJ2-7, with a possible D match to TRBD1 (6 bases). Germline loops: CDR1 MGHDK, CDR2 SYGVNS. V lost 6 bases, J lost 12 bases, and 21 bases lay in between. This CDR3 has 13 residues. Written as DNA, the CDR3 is TGTGCCAGCAGCCGGGACACAGGTAGTTTGTGGTACTTC. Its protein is CASSRDTGSLWYF.

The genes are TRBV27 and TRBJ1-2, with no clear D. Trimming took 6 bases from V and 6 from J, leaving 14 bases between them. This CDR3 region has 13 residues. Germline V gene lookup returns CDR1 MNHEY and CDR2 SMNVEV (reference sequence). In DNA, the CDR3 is TGTGCCAGCAGAATGAGGGTGCGGGATGGCTACACCTTC. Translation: CASRMRVRDGYTF.

CDR3 in amino acids: CAWSRTGSPQANYGYTF. The CDR3 nucleotides read TGTGCCTGGAGTCGGACAGGTTCACCCCAAGCTAACTATGGCTACACCTTC. The chain is built from TRBV30 and TRBJ1-2; 7 positions match TRBD1. This CDR3 region has 17 residues. Trimming took 2 bases from V and 0 from J; bases not matched to a gene: 12. In germline, CDR1 is GTSNPN, CDR2 SVGIG (reference sequence).

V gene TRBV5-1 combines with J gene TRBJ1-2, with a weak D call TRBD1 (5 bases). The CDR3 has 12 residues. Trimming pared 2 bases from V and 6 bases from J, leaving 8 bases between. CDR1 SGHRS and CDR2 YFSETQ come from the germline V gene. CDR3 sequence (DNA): TGCGCCAGCAGCTTAGACAGCAATGGCTACACCTTC. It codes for CASSLDSNGYTF.

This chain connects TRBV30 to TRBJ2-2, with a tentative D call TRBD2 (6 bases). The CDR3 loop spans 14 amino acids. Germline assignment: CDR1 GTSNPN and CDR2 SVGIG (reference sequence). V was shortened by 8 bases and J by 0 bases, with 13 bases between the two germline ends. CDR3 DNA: TGTGCCGGGGCGCGGGAAACGAACACCGGGGAGCTGTTTTTT. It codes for CAGARETNTGELFF.

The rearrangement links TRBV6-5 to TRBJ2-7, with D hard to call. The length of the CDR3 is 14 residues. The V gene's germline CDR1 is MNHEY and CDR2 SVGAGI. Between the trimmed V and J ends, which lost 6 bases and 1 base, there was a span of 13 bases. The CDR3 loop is CASRGRKGSYEQYF. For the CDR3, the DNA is TGTGCCAGCAGGGGAAGGAAAGGATCCTACGAGCAGTACTTC.

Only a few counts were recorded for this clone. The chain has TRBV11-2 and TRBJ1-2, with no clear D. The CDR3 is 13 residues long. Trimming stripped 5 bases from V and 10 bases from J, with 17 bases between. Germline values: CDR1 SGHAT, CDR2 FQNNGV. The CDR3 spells CASSLTGNLDYTF. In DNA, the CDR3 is TGTGCCAGCAGCCTAACCGGGAACCTAGACTACACCTTC.

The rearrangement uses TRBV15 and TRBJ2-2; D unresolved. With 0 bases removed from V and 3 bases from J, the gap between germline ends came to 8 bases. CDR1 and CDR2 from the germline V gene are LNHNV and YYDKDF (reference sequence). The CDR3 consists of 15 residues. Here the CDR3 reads CATSRDAGDTGELFF. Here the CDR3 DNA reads TGTGCCACCAGCAGAGATGCCGGAGACACCGGGGAGCTGTTTTTT.

The CDR3 is CASRLQNNEQFF. The CDR3 coding sequence is TGCGCCAGCAGGCTCCAGAACAATGAGCAGTTCTTC. The chain links TRBV5-1 to TRBJ2-1, with no clear D. Germline CDR1 SGHRS, CDR2 YFSETQ. The V end was cut by 5 bases, the J end by 5 bases, with 8 bases between. The CDR3 runs 12 residues.

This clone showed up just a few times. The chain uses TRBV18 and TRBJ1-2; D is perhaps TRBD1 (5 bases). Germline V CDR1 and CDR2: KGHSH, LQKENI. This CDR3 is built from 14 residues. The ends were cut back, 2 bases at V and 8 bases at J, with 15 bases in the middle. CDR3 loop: CASSPGGVRPGYTF. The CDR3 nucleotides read TGTGCCAGCTCACCAGGAGGGGTCCGGCCAGGCTACACCTTC. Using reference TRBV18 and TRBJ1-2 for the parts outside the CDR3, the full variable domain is NAGVMQNPRHLVRRRGQEARLRCSPMKGHSHVYWYRQLPEEGLKFMVYLQKENIIDESGMPKERFSAEFPKEGPSILRIQQVVRGDSAAYFCASSPGGVRPGYTFGSGTRLTVV.

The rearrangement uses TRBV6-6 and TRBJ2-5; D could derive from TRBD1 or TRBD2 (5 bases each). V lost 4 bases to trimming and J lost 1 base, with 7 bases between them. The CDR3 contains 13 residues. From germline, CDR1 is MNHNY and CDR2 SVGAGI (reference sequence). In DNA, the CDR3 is TGTGCCAGCAGTTCCGGGACCCAAGAGACCCAGTACTTC. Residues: CASSSGTQETQYF.

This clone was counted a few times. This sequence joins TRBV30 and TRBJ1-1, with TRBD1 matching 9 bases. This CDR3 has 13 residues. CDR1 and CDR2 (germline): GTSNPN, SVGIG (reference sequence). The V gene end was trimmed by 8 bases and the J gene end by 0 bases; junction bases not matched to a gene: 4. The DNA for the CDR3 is TGTGCCGGGACAGGGCGCATGAACACTGAAGCTTTCTTT. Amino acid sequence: CAGTGRMNTEAFF.

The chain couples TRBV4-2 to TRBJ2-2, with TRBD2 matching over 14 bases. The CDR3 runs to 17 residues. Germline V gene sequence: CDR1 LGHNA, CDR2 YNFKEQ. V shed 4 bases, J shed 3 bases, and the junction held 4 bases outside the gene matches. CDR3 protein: CASSRKGLAGDTGELFF. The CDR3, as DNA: TGTGCCAGCAGCCGAAAGGGACTAGCGGGAGACACCGGGGAGCTGTTTTTT.

The CDR3 here is CASSNRPIPQETQYF. The CDR3 DNA sequence: TGTGCCAGCAGTAACCGACCGATCCCACAAGAGACCCAGTACTTC. The chain is built from TRBV27 and TRBJ2-5; D gene uncertain. V was clipped by 5 bases and J by 2 bases, with 15 bases between them. Germline CDR1 MNHEY, CDR2 SMNVEV (reference sequence). The CDR3 is made up of 15 amino acids.

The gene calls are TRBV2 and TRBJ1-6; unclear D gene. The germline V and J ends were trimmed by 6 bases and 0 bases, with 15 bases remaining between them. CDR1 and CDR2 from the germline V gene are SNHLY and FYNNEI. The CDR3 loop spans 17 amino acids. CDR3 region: CASSKRRPSSYNSPLHF. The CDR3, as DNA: TGTGCCAGCAGCAAGAGACGGCCGAGCTCCTATAATTCACCCCTCCACTTT. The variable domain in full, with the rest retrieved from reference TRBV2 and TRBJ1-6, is EPEVTQTPSHQVTQMGQEVILRCVPISNHLYFYWYRQILGQKVEFLVSFYNNEISEKSEIFDDQFSVERPDGSNFTLKIRSTKLEDSAMYFCASSKRRPSSYNSPLHFGNGTRLTVT.

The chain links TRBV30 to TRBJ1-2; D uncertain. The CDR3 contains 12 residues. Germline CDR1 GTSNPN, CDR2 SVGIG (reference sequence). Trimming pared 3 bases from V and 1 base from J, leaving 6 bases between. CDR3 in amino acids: CAWRRDNYGYTF. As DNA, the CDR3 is TGTGCCTGGAGGAGGGATAACTATGGCTACACCTTC.

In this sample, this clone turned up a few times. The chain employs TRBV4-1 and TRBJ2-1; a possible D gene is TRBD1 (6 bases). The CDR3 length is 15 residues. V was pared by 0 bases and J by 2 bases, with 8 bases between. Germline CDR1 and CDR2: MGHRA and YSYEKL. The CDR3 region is CASSQDRDTYNEQFF. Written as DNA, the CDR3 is TGCGCCAGCAGCCAAGACCGGGACACCTACAATGAGCAGTTCTTC.

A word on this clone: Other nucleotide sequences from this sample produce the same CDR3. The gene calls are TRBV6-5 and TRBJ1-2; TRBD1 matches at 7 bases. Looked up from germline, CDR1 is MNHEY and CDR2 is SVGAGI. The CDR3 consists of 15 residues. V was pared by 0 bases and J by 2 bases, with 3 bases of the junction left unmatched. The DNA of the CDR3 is TGTGCCAGCAGTTACTCCCGACAGGGCAACTATGGCTACACCTTC. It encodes CASSYSRQGNYGYTF.

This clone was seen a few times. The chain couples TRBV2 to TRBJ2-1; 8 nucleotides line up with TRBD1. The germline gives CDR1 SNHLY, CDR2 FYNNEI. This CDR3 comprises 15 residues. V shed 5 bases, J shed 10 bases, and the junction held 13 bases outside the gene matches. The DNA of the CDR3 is TGTGCCAGCAGTACCCCGGGACAGGCCCTTAACGAGCAGTTCTTC. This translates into CASSTPGQALNEQFF.

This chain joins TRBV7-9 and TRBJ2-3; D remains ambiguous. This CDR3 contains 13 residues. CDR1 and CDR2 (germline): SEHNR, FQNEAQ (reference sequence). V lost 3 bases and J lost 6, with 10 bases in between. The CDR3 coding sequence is TGTGCCAGCAGCTTGATACTGGGGGATACGCAGTATTTT. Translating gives CASSLILGDTQYF.

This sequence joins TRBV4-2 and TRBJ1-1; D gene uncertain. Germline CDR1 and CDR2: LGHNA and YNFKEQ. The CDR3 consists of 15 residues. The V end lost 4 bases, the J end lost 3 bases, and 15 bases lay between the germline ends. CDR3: CASSPRTGMDTEAFF. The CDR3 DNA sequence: TGTGCCAGCAGCCCCCGGACTGGGATGGACACTGAAGCTTTCTTT.

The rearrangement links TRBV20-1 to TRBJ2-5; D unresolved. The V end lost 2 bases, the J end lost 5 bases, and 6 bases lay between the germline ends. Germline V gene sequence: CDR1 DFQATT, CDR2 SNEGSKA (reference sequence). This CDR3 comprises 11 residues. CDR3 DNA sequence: TGCAGTGCTAGACGAGAGGAGACCCAGTACTTC. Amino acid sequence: CSARREETQYF.